The sequence of this T cell receptor beta chain was determined in a study of shared clonotypes between healthy human individuals. Study-wide background: The donor group consisted of two women and three men, aged 18 to 49. Each donor contributed plates that comprised three CD4 naive, three CD4 memory, two CD8 naive and one CD8 memory.

The repertoire was sequenced with immunoSEQ multiplex PCR; TCRdb's copy has only in-frame clones and lacks some. The top ten clones hold about 1.7% of a sample with about 730,000 clones, over 60% of them seen once. General study points: Shared clonotypes across all four donors exceeded non-shared ones in generation probability.

The J segment lost 6 bases and the V segment lost 6 bases, leaving 4 bases of the junction unmatched. CDR3 length: 13 residues. Germline V gene data show CDR1 as MNHNS and CDR2 as SASEGT. As for this clone: The antigen remains undetermined.

The study separated CD4+ cells into CD45RA+ naive and CD45RA-negative memory subsets. The specimen sequenced was memory CD4+ T cells sorted from blood. Documented subset: CD45RA-negative fraction. The chain combines TRBV6-1 with TRBJ2-1; 8 bases match TRBD2. The sequence was obtained from a woman aged 25 to 39 in good health. The CDR3 sequence: CASSVAGINEQFF. CDR3 DNA: TGTGCCAGCAGCGTAGCGGGAATCAATGAGCAGTTCTTC.